This T cell receptor (beta chain) was documented in a study of radiation and T cells in renal cell carcinoma. About the study: Nephrectomy followed 15 Gy stereotactic body radiation by 4 weeks.

Worth noting for this clone: What it recognizes is unknown.

This sample's time point: blood 2 weeks post-SBRT. The treatment: 15 Gy SBRT to primary tumor, nephrectomy 4 weeks later. The table came from immunoSEQ multiplex PCR; TCRdb's copy has only in-frame clones and leaves some out. This table has about 130,000 clones, roughly 91% appearing once. Study conclusions and caveats: In blood, top tumor clones expanded by 2 weeks, shrinking by 4.

This CDR3 has 14 amino acids. CDR1 and CDR2 from the germline V gene are SQVTM and ANQGSEA. The ends were cut back, 3 bases at V and 0 bases at J, with 10 bases in the middle. The starting material was blood, obtained from a patient whose treatment included radiotherapy and nephrectomy. The chain couples TRBV29-1 to TRBJ2-3; a possible D gene is TRBD1 (5 bases). This receptor was identified in a woman in her 70s with renal cell carcinoma. Here the CDR3 DNA reads TGCAGCGTTGAGGGGCCAGGAAGCACAGATACGCAGTATTTT. Amino acids: CSVEGPGSTDTQYF.